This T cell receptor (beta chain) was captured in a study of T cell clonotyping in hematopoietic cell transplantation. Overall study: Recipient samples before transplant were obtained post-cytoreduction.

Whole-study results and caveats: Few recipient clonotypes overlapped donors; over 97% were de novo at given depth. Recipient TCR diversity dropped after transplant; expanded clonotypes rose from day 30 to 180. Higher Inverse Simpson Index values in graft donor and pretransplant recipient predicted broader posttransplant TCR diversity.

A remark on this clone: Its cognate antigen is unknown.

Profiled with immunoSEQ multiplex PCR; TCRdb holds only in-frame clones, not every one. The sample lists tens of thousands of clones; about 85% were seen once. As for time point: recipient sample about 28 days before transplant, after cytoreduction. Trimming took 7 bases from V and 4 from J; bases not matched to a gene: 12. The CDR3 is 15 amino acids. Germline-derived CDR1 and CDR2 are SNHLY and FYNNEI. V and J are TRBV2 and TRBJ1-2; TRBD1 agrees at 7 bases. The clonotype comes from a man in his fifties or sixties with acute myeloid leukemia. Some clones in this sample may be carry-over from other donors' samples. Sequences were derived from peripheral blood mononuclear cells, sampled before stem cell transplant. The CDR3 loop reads CASTITGEGSYGYTF. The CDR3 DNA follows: TGTGCCAGCACCATAACAGGGGAAGGTAGCTATGGCTACACCTTC.